This T cell receptor (beta chain) appears in the sequencing data of a study of cytomegalovirus exposure and HLA in healthy donors. With regard to this clone: Antigen: not known.

Regarding the study as a whole: As a later analysis revealed, most CMV-associated TCR beta chains appeared HLA-restricted.

In the PCR, 60 Vbeta and 13 Jbeta primers were used. Using immunoSEQ multiplex PCR, the repertoire was profiled, and TCRdb retains in-frame clones only, with some absent. The sample carries about 180,000 clones, 75% to 85% recorded once. J lost 8 bases, V lost 1 base, and 7 bases had no gene match. Germline values: CDR1 SNHLY, CDR2 FYNNEI. The CDR3 has 14 amino acids. Sequencing was carried out using PBMCs. The receptor comes from a man aged 18 to 29 in good health and CMV-seronegative. The J gene is TRBJ1-2, the V gene TRBV2; TRBD1 agrees at 7 bases. The CDR3 nucleotides are TGTGCCAGCAGTGAAGACAGGGGCGTGGGGGGCTACACCTTC. The encoded protein is CASSEDRGVGGYTF.